The 17 T cell receptor beta chains below were found in one sample sequenced in a study of CD8 T cells in Susac syndrome. RNA was extracted with the RNeasy kit, and a quantity of about 0.45 to 1 ug was reverse transcribed using random hexamers. MiXCR, run by TCRdb on the immunoSEQ multiplex PCR reads, gives a single entry per CDR3 protein. The sample has around 180,000 distinct CDR3 sequences, approximately 94% seen once. The sequenced sample consisted of CD4+ T cells from PBMCs. The receptors come from a human donor with Susac syndrome.

The chain recombines TRBV12-5 with TRBJ2-5, with D uncertain. There are 15 residues in the CDR3. The V end was cut by 2 bases, the J end by 0 bases, with 10 bases between. Germline-derived CDR1 and CDR2 are LGHNT and FRNRAP. CDR3 bases: TGTGCTAGTGGTTTGCGGACCAAGTACCAAGAGACCCAGTACTTC. Residues: CASGLRTKYQETQYF.

The chain uses TRBV7-2 and TRBJ2-5; 7 nucleotides line up with TRBD1. Germline CDR1 SGHTA, CDR2 FQGNSA. V was pared by 5 bases and J by 4 bases, with 7 bases of the junction left unmatched. The CDR3 is 14 residues long. CDR3 in DNA: TGTGCCAGCAGCATCCAGGGGGATGGAGAGACCCAGTACTTC. Translation: CASSIQGDGETQYF.

V gene TRBV10-3 combines with J gene TRBJ1-3; D not certain. Germline lookup yields CDR1 ENHRY and CDR2 SYGVKD. The CDR3 contains 16 residues. The V end was cut by 2 bases, the J end by 0 bases, with 11 bases between. The CDR3 protein is CAISERVSNSGNTIYF. CDR3 in DNA: TGTGCCATCAGTGAGCGGGTCTCTAACTCTGGAAACACCATATATTTT.

This clonotype has only one observation. This chain joins TRBV18 and TRBJ2-1; 10 bases agree with TRBD2. Looked up from germline, CDR1 is KGHSH and CDR2 is LQKENI. The CDR3 extends over 13 amino acids. The V and J ends lost 3 bases and 10 bases, in that order; junction bases with no gene match: 3. The CDR3 DNA sequence: TGTGCCAGCTCACCCTTACTAGCGGGGGAGCAGTTCTTC. It is translated as CASSPLLAGEQFF.

The V and J genes are TRBV15 and TRBJ1-2; D perhaps matches TRBD1 (6 bases). Trimming removed 5 bases from V and 4 bases from J, with 17 bases in between. CDR3 length: 15 residues. Germline CDR1 is LNHNV and CDR2 is YYDKDF (reference sequence). CDR3 loop: CATSEGGTPFYGYTF. The CDR3 coding sequence is TGTGCCACCAGCGAAGGGGGGACCCCATTCTATGGCTACACCTTC. Supplemented by reference TRBV15 and TRBJ1-2, the full variable domain reads DAMVIQNPRYQVTQFGKPVTLSCSQTLNHNVMYWYQQKSSQAPKLLFHYYDKDFNNEADTPDNFQSRRPNTSFCFLDIRSPGLGDTAMYLCATSEGGTPFYGYTFGSGTRLTVV.

The gene calls are TRBV4-3 and TRBJ1-6, with D uncertain. Germline CDR1 LGHNA, CDR2 YSLEER. CDR3 length: 13 amino acids. Trimming cost V 0 bases and J 7 bases, with 4 bases left between them. The CDR3 loop is CASSQDENSPLHF. The CDR3 DNA sequence: TGCGCCAGCAGCCAAGATGAGAATTCACCCCTCCACTTT.

This clonotype was seen a few times. DNA of the CDR3: TGTGCCAGCAGTTTGGGTCAGGAAGCTTTCTTT. As protein: CASSLGQEAFF. J is TRBJ1-1 and V is TRBV12-3 or TRBV12-4; D gene ambiguous. This CDR3 comprises 11 residues. Trimming left V 3 bases short and J 8 bases short, with 7 bases between.

The CDR3 DNA reads as TGTGCCAGCAGCTTGGACCAGCAAGAGACCCAGTACTTC. Amino acids: CASSLDQQETQYF. This sequence joins TRBV5-6 and TRBJ2-5, with D uncertain. V was cut by 0 bases and J by 2 bases, with 5 bases left in between. Looked up from germline, CDR1 is SGHDT and CDR2 is YYEEEE. This CDR3 has 13 residues.

V gene TRBV11-3 combines with J gene TRBJ2-2; 7 bases align to TRBD1. Germline CDR1 and CDR2: SGHNT and YENEEA. The CDR3 is made up of 18 amino acids. V was pared by 4 bases and J by 0 bases, with 11 bases of the junction left unmatched. CDR3 coding DNA: TGTGCCAGCAGCTACCGGACGGGACAGTCCTCGAACACCGGGGAGCTGTTTTTT. Protein product: CASSYRTGQSSNTGELFF.

The chain links TRBV18 to TRBJ2-1; D gene ambiguous. Per the germline V gene, CDR1 is KGHSH and CDR2 is LQKENI. The V end was cut by 3 bases, the J end by 9 bases, with 9 bases between. The length of the CDR3 is 12 residues. The CDR3 is CASSPAGVEQFF. The CDR3 DNA follows: TGTGCCAGCTCACCGGCTGGGGTTGAGCAGTTCTTC.

V is TRBV5-4 and J is TRBJ2-3; D is tentatively TRBD1 or TRBD2 (5 bases each). CDR3 length: 16 amino acids. Deletions cut 4 bases from V and 3 bases from J, with 18 bases between. Germline V gives CDR1 SGHNT, CDR2 YYREEE (reference sequence). In DNA form, the CDR3 reads TGTGCCAGCAGCCGCCCCATAGTGGGGACGACAGATACGCAGTATTTT. This encodes CASSRPIVGTTDTQYF.

The chain employs TRBV7-9 and TRBJ2-2; D is unclear. V lost 5 bases and J lost 4, with 11 bases in between. The CDR3 consists of 14 residues. Germline CDR1 SEHNR, CDR2 FQNEAQ (reference sequence). The CDR3 loop reads CASSPQRITGELFF. CDR3 nucleotides: TGTGCCAGCAGCCCCCAAAGGATCACCGGGGAGCTGTTTTTT.

The V gene is TRBV5-8, the J gene TRBJ2-7; D is perhaps TRBD1 (6 bases). The CDR3 totals 12 residues. Trimming took off 5 bases at V and 5 bases at J, with 11 bases between the two ends. Per the germline V gene, CDR1 is SGHTS and CDR2 is YDEGEE. DNA for the CDR3: TGTGCCAGCAGTTTCGACAGGAACGAGCAGTACTTC. Its protein product is CASSFDRNEQYF.

The V and J genes are TRBV7-2 and TRBJ2-1, with a possible D match to TRBD2 (6 bases). Germline CDR1 is SGHTA and CDR2 is FQGNSA. Between the trimmed V and J ends, which lost 2 bases and 2 bases, there was a span of 10 bases. The CDR3 is 15 residues long. This CDR3 reads CASSLSWGAYNEQFF. For the CDR3, the DNA is TGTGCCAGCAGCTTATCGTGGGGGGCCTACAATGAGCAGTTCTTC.

J is TRBJ2-7 and V is TRBV7-9; 10 nucleotides match TRBD1. Unmatched junction bases numbered 8, after V lost 5 bases and J lost 4 bases. The germline gives CDR1 SEHNR, CDR2 FQNEAQ (reference sequence). The CDR3 has 15 residues. The CDR3 bases are TGTGCCAGCAGCCCCAAAGGACAGGGGGTGTACGAGCAGTACTTC. Translating gives CASSPKGQGVYEQYF.

The chain joins TRBV20-1 to TRBJ1-2; TRBD1 is a possible D gene (5 bases). Germline CDR1 DFQATT, CDR2 SNEGSKA (reference sequence). The CDR3 length is 15 residues. The V end lost 4 bases, the J end lost 3 bases, and 18 bases lay between the germline ends. The CDR3 loop is CSAKARDMGDYGYTF. The CDR3 DNA is TGCAGTGCTAAAGCGCGAGATATGGGGGACTATGGCTACACCTTC.

This clonotype was counted a few times. The chain couples TRBV4-2 to TRBJ2-7; 12 nucleotides agree with TRBD1. The germline gives CDR1 LGHNA, CDR2 YNFKEQ. The CDR3 length is 16 residues. V was pared by 0 bases and J by 5 bases, with 5 bases of the junction left unmatched. CDR3 coding DNA: TGTGCCAGCAGCCAAGAAGCCGGGACAGGGGGCAACGAGCAGTACTTC. It yields the protein CASSQEAGTGGNEQYF.